Detailed here is one TCR beta chain. What it recognizes is unknown. The study subjected TCRalpha and TCRbeta cDNA to two nested PCRs of approximately 16 and 10 cycles. For each CDR3 protein, TCRdb gives one entry from its re-call of the 5' RACE reads, without DNA. The sample has fewer than 350,000 distinct CDR3 sequences. These data come from a study of monozygotic twins with inflammatory bowel disease. Study-level points and caveats: Repertoire similarity was not found to differ between concordant and discordant twins, possibly from limited power. Heterogeneous immunosuppressive treatment regimens may have introduced variability into patient repertoires.

The CDR3 is made up of 19 amino acids. Germline lookup yields CDR1 LGHNA and CDR2 YSLEER. The TCR originated in a human donor with ulcerative colitis or Crohn's disease, or a healthy co-twin of an affected twin (not recorded which). The chain carries TRBV4-3 and TRBJ1-6; TCRdb names TRBD1, which stays unverified in the absence of DNA. Material for sequencing was blood. This CDR3 reads CASSQEGTGGVWGVSPLHF.